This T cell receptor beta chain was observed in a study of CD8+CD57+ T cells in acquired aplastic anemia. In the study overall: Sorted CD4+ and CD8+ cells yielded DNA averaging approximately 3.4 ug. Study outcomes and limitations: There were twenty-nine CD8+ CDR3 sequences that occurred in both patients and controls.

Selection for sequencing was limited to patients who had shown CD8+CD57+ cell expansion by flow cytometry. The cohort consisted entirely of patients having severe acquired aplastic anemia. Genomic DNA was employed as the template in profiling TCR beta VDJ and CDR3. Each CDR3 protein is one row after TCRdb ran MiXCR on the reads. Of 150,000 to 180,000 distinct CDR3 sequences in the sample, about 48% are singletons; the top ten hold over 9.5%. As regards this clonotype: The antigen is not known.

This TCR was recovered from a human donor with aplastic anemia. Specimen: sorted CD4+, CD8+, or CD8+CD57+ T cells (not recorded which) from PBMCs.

The CDR3 DNA reads as TGCAGTGCTGGCACCGGGACTAGAGTTTCAGATACGCAGTATTTT. Translation: CSAGTGTRVSDTQYF. The chain joins TRBV20-1 to TRBJ2-3; 8 positions agree with TRBD2. Germline V gene sequence: CDR1 DFQATT, CDR2 SNEGSKA (reference sequence). V dropped 5 bases and J dropped 4; count of bases not matched to a gene: 11. CDR3 length: 15 amino acids.